The 21 T cell receptor beta chains given below trace back to one sample, sequenced in a study of shared clonotypes between healthy human individuals. TCRdb's table, derived via immunoSEQ multiplex PCR, lists solely in-frame clones and lacks some. Of some 2,500,000 clones listed, less than 95% are singletons. Sequenced material: naive CD4+ T cells from PBMCs. Subset noted: CD45RA+ positively selected. The receptors come from a man younger than 30 in good health. Some clones in this sample may be carry-over from other donors' samples.

This clone occurred once. The chain uses TRBV5-4 and TRBJ1-4; a possible D gene is TRBD1 (5 bases). V lost 0 bases to trimming and J lost 8 bases, with 14 bases between them. This CDR3 region has 15 residues. Looked up from germline, CDR1 is SGHNT and CDR2 is YYREEE (reference sequence). The CDR3 loop is CASSLGGSGREKLFF. CDR3 in DNA: TGTGCCAGCAGCTTGGGGGGTTCAGGGAGGGAAAAACTGTTTTTT.

V gene TRBV7-3 combines with J gene TRBJ2-1; D is undetermined. Germline values: CDR1 SGHTA, CDR2 FQGTGA. The ends were cut back, 2 bases at V and 4 bases at J, with 9 bases in the middle. The CDR3 extends over 14 amino acids. This chain's CDR3 is CASSLGMGYNEQFF. CDR3 bases: TGTGCCAGCAGCTTAGGAATGGGGTACAATGAGCAGTTCTTC.

The J gene is TRBJ1-5, the V gene TRBV4-1; the D gene is possibly TRBD1 (5 bases). Trimming removed 1 base from V and 9 bases from J, with 19 bases in between. Germline-derived CDR1 and CDR2 are MGHRA and YSYEKL. CDR3 size: 16 residues. CDR3 amino acids: CASSQARDRAPWPQHF. The DNA for the CDR3 is TGCGCCAGCAGCCAAGCGCGTGACAGAGCCCCTTGGCCCCAGCATTTT.

This chain's CDR3 is CSPVGRDTQYF. CDR3 in DNA: TGCAGTCCCGTGGGCCGGGATACGCAGTATTTT. This sequence joins TRBV20-1 and TRBJ2-3; D is unresolved. Germline CDR1 reads DFQATT; CDR2 reads SNEGSKA (reference sequence). V lost 8 bases and J lost 6, with 12 bases in between. This CDR3 is built from 11 residues.

This chain connects TRBV4-1 to TRBJ1-2, with D possibly matching TRBD1 (6 bases). The V gene lost 0 bases and the J gene lost 8 bases, with 19 bases spanning the gap. The CDR3 has 16 amino acids. Germline lookup yields CDR1 MGHRA and CDR2 YSYEKL. CDR3 nucleotides: TGCGCCAGCAGCCAAGATCGAGGCAGGGGTGTTGGCGGCTACACCTTC. Translated: CASSQDRGRGVGGYTF.

The rearrangement uses TRBV28 and TRBJ1-1; D ambiguous. CDR3 length equals 15 residues. Germline values: CDR1 MDHEN, CDR2 SYDVKM. Trimming pared 10 bases from V and 0 bases from J, leaving 18 bases between. The CDR3 sequence is CATQKSSGMNTEAFF. As DNA, the CDR3 is TGTGCCACACAAAAGTCTTCTGGGATGAACACTGAAGCTTTCTTT.

Concerning this clone: Other DNA sequences in the sample encode the same CDR3. V and J are TRBV5-1 and TRBJ1-1; D is undetermined. Trimming left V 0 bases short and J 2 bases short, with 5 bases between. This CDR3 region has 13 residues. CDR1 and CDR2 from the germline V gene are SGHRS and YFSETQ. CDR3 protein: CASSLGINTEAFF. In nucleotides, the CDR3 is TGCGCCAGCAGCTTGGGTATTAACACTGAAGCTTTCTTT. Supplemented by reference TRBV5-1 and TRBJ1-1, the full variable domain reads KAGVTQTPRYLIKTRGQQVTLSCSPISGHRSVSWYQQTPGQGLQFLFEYFSETQRNKGNFPGRFSGRQFSNSRSEMNVSTLELGDSALYLCASSLGINTEAFFGQGTRLTVV.

The rearrangement uses TRBV15 and TRBJ1-3; 12 nucleotides align to TRBD1. The V segment lost 1 base and the J segment 7 bases; nucleotides outside the gene matches: 8. There are 17 residues in the CDR3. In germline, CDR1 is LNHNV, CDR2 YYDKDF (reference sequence). The CDR3 coding sequence is TGTGCCACCAGCAGAGTAATAGGGACAGGGGGCTCCAACACCATATATTTT. Translating gives CATSRVIGTGGSNTIYF. The full variable domain, its missing parts supplied by reference TRBV15 and TRBJ1-3, is DAMVIQNPRYQVTQFGKPVTLSCSQTLNHNVMYWYQQKSSQAPKLLFHYYDKDFNNEADTPDNFQSRRPNTSFCFLDIRSPGLGDTAMYLCATSRVIGTGGSNTIYFGEGSWLTVV.

As concerns this clone: The same CDR3 can be traced to other DNA sequences in this sample. In DNA form, the CDR3 reads TGTGCCAGCAGTTTGGGGGGTTCCTACGAGCAGTACTTC. Its translation: CASSLGGSYEQYF. The chain employs TRBV27 and TRBJ2-7; D is possibly TRBD2 (6 bases). This CDR3 comprises 13 residues. The ends were cut back, 3 bases at V and 1 base at J, with 7 bases in the middle. Germline V gene lookup returns CDR1 MNHEY and CDR2 SMNVEV (reference sequence).

The chain is built from TRBV5-8 and TRBJ1-2; D is unresolved. Germline lookup yields CDR1 SGHTS and CDR2 YDEGEE. The CDR3 spans 17 residues. Trimming cost V 4 bases and J 1 base, with 20 bases left between them. CDR3 protein: CASSTLRRTYLNYGYTF. In DNA form, the CDR3 reads TGTGCCAGCAGCACTCTACGCCGGACTTACCTTAACTATGGCTACACCTTC.

This chain joins TRBV5-1 and TRBJ2-7, with 7 bases lining up with TRBD2. The germline gives CDR1 SGHRS, CDR2 YFSETQ. The CDR3 has 15 residues. J lost 6 bases, V lost 0 bases, and 9 bases had no gene match. As DNA, the CDR3 is TGCGCCAGCAGCTTGGTTCCCAGCGGGATTAGCGAGCAGTACTTC. Its protein product is CASSLVPSGISEQYF.

Concerning this clone: One end of the junction is discordant with germline, which a read error may explain. The genes are TRBV18 and TRBJ2-3, with D possibly matching TRBD2 (6 bases). CDR3 size: 16 residues. Germline V gene lookup returns CDR1 KGHSH and CDR2 LQKENI. For the CDR3, the DNA is TGTGCCAGCTCGCCACTCATCGCGGGAAGCACAGATACGCAGTATTTT. It translates to CASSPLIAGSTDTQYF.

The chain joins TRBV4-1 to TRBJ2-3; 7 nucleotides align to TRBD1. Losses at the gene ends were 0 bases for V and 5 bases for J; bases not matched to a gene: 8. The CDR3 is made up of 16 amino acids. Germline V gives CDR1 MGHRA, CDR2 YSYEKL. The CDR3 here is CASSQDKGAQVDTQYF. For the CDR3, the DNA is TGCGCCAGCAGCCAAGACAAGGGGGCGCAGGTAGATACGCAGTATTTT.

CDR3 DNA: TGCAGCGCCAAATTATCGGCGGAGACCCAGTACTTC. This sequence encodes CSAKLSAETQYF. The V call is TRBV29-1, the J call TRBJ2-5; D unresolved. Germline V gene lookup returns CDR1 SQVTM and CDR2 ANQGSEA. Trimming stripped 7 bases from V and 5 bases from J, with 14 bases between. The CDR3 is 12 residues long. Variable domain in full (rest from reference TRBV29-1 and TRBJ2-5): SAVISQKPSRDICQRGTSLTIQCQVDSQVTMMFWYRQQPGQSLTLIATANQGSEATYESGFVIDKFPISRPNLTFSTLTVSNMSPEDSSIYLCSAKLSAETQYFGPGTRLLVL.

This chain uses TRBV14 with TRBJ1-2; D unresolved. V lost 0 bases, J lost 2 bases, and 16 bases lay in between. CDR1 SGHDN and CDR2 FVKESK come from the germline V gene. This CDR3 region has 17 residues. The CDR3 region is CASSQDLRPTRNYGYTF. The CDR3 nucleotides read TGTGCCAGCAGCCAAGATCTGAGACCCACTCGGAACTATGGCTACACCTTC.

The genes are TRBV5-1 and TRBJ2-2; D is ambiguous. This CDR3 is built from 15 residues. Trimming left V 4 bases short and J 4 bases short, with 14 bases between. Germline CDR1 reads SGHRS; CDR2 reads YFSETQ. The CDR3 nucleotides read TGCGCCAGCAGCCCGGACCCCAGAGGCACCGGGGAGCTGTTTTTT. The encoded protein is CASSPDPRGTGELFF. The entire variable domain, with the rest obtained from reference TRBV5-1 and TRBJ2-2, is as follows: KAGVTQTPRYLIKTRGQQVTLSCSPISGHRSVSWYQQTPGQGLQFLFEYFSETQRNKGNFPGRFSGRQFSNSRSEMNVSTLELGDSALYLCASSPDPRGTGELFFGEGSRLTVL.

Notes on this clone: This same CDR3 is encoded by further DNA sequences in the sample. The V gene is TRBV18, the J gene TRBJ2-7; 8 positions match TRBD1. Germline V gene data show CDR1 as KGHSH and CDR2 as LQKENI. The CDR3 sequence is 14 residues long. Losses at the gene ends were 2 bases for V and 2 bases for J; bases not matched to a gene: 2. Here the CDR3 reads CASSPRQGTYEQYF. DNA of the CDR3: TGTGCCAGCTCACCAAGACAGGGGACCTACGAGCAGTACTTC. The full variable domain, in which reference TRBV18 and TRBJ2-7 provide the parts outside the CDR3, is NAGVMQNPRHLVRRRGQEARLRCSPMKGHSHVYWYRQLPEEGLKFMVYLQKENIIDESGMPKERFSAEFPKEGPSILRIQQVVRGDSAAYFCASSPRQGTYEQYFGPGTRLTVT.

The rearrangement uses TRBV6-1 and TRBJ1-1; D may be TRBD1 (6 bases). V was pared by 8 bases and J by 7 bases, with 14 bases between. Germline loops: CDR1 MNHNS, CDR2 SASEGT. The CDR3 length is 12 residues. CDR3: CASLVGQLEAFF. In DNA, the CDR3 is TGTGCCAGCTTAGTAGGACAGCTTGAAGCTTTCTTT.

Ten or more counts support this clone. The J gene is TRBJ1-2, the V gene TRBV2; D perhaps matches TRBD1 (5 bases). Germline CDR1 reads SNHLY; CDR2 reads FYNNEI. Trimming cost V 4 bases and J 5 bases, with 11 bases left between them. The CDR3 runs 13 residues. CDR3 loop: CASSAGPRYGYTF. The CDR3 bases are TGTGCCAGCAGTGCAGGGCCCAGGTATGGCTACACCTTC.

The V call is TRBV10-3, the J call TRBJ2-5, with 12 bases fitting TRBD2. The CDR3 totals 17 residues. Germline assignment: CDR1 ENHRY and CDR2 SYGVKD. The trim removed 0 bases at V and 2 bases at J, leaving 4 bases unmatched. CDR3 region: CAISESTSGSVQETQYF. In nucleotides, the CDR3 is TGTGCCATCAGTGAGTCGACTAGCGGGAGCGTTCAAGAGACCCAGTACTTC.

This clone appeared a single time. For the CDR3, the DNA is TGTGCCAGCAGCTTGGCTCTCAGGGGGACAGCTGAAGCTTTCTTT. This encodes CASSLALRGTAEAFF. V and J are TRBV5-4 and TRBJ1-1, with 7 positions matching TRBD1. V was clipped by 0 bases and J by 6 bases; unmatched bases: 8. This CDR3 contains 15 residues. Germline V lookup: CDR1 SGHNT, CDR2 YYREEE (reference sequence).